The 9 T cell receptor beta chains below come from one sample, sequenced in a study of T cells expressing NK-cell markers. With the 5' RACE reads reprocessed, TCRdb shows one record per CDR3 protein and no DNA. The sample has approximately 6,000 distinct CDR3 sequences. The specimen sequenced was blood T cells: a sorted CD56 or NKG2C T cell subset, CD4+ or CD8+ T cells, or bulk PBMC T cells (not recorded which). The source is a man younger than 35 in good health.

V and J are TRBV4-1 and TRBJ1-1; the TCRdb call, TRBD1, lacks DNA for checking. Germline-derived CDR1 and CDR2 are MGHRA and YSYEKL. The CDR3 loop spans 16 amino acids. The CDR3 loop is CASSQEYGTMNTEAFF.

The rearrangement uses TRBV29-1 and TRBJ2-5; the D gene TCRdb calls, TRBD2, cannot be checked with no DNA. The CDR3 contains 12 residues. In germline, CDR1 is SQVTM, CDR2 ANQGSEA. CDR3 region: CSVAGLPETQYF.

The CDR3 region is CASSPNSSGSDEQYF. This chain connects TRBV6-2 or TRBV6-3 to TRBJ2-7; with no DNA, the TCRdb D assignment of TRBD2 cannot be verified. Germline V gene data show CDR1 as MNHEY and CDR2 as SVGEGT. The CDR3 extends over 15 amino acids.

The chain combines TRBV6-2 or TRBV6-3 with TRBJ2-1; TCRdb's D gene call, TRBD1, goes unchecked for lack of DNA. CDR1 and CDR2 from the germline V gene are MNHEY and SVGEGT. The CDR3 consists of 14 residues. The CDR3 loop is CASSSTPGSNEQFF.

The CDR3 protein is CASTHGVSGANVLTF. The chain is built from TRBV6-2 or TRBV6-3 and TRBJ2-6. The CDR3 sequence is 15 residues long. Germline assignment: CDR1 MNHEY and CDR2 SVGEGT.

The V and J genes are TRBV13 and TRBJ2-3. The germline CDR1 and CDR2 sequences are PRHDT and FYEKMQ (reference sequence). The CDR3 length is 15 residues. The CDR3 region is CASSLEGFSTDTQYF.

The CDR3 loop reads CASSDSDRATDTQYF. The V and J genes are TRBV6-4 and TRBJ2-3; TCRdb indicates TRBD1, and absent DNA this call remains unverified. This CDR3 is built from 15 residues. Per the germline V gene, CDR1 is MRHNA and CDR2 is SNTAGT.

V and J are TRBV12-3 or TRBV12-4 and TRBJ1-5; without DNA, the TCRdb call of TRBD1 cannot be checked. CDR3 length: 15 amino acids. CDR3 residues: CASSSGQPSNQPQHF.

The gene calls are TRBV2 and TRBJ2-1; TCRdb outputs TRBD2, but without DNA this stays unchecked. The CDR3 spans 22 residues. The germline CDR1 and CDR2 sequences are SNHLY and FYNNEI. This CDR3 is CASSELGTRGPLPSGSFSEQFF.